This T cell receptor (beta chain) was retrieved from a study of T cell responses to AZD1222 COVID-19 vaccine. Study-wide findings and caveats: Two doses of AZD1222 preceded a rise in Spike-specific TCR breadth and depth. Donors, mostly white British, included more females; clonal diversity was possibly underestimated.

About this clone: Its antigen is not identified.

Pooled together were second doses at about 4 or about 12 weeks. CDR3 length: 13 amino acids. V gave up 2 bases and J gave up 2 bases, with 6 bases separating them. Germline V gene sequence: CDR1 MDHEN, CDR2 SYDVKM. The table came from immunoSEQ multiplex PCR; TCRdb's copy has only in-frame clones and leaves some out. The table lists 95,000 to 100,000 clones, approximately 84% of them singletons, with 13% to 15% in the top ten. This clonotype was sampled from an adult who received the AZD1222 COVID-19 vaccine. Sequencing was performed on peripheral blood, taken 28 days after the second AZD1222 dose. The chain employs TRBV28 and TRBJ1-2, with unresolved D. This CDR3 is CASSLGQNYGYTF. CDR3 DNA sequence: TGTGCCAGCAGTTTAGGGCAAAACTATGGCTACACCTTC.